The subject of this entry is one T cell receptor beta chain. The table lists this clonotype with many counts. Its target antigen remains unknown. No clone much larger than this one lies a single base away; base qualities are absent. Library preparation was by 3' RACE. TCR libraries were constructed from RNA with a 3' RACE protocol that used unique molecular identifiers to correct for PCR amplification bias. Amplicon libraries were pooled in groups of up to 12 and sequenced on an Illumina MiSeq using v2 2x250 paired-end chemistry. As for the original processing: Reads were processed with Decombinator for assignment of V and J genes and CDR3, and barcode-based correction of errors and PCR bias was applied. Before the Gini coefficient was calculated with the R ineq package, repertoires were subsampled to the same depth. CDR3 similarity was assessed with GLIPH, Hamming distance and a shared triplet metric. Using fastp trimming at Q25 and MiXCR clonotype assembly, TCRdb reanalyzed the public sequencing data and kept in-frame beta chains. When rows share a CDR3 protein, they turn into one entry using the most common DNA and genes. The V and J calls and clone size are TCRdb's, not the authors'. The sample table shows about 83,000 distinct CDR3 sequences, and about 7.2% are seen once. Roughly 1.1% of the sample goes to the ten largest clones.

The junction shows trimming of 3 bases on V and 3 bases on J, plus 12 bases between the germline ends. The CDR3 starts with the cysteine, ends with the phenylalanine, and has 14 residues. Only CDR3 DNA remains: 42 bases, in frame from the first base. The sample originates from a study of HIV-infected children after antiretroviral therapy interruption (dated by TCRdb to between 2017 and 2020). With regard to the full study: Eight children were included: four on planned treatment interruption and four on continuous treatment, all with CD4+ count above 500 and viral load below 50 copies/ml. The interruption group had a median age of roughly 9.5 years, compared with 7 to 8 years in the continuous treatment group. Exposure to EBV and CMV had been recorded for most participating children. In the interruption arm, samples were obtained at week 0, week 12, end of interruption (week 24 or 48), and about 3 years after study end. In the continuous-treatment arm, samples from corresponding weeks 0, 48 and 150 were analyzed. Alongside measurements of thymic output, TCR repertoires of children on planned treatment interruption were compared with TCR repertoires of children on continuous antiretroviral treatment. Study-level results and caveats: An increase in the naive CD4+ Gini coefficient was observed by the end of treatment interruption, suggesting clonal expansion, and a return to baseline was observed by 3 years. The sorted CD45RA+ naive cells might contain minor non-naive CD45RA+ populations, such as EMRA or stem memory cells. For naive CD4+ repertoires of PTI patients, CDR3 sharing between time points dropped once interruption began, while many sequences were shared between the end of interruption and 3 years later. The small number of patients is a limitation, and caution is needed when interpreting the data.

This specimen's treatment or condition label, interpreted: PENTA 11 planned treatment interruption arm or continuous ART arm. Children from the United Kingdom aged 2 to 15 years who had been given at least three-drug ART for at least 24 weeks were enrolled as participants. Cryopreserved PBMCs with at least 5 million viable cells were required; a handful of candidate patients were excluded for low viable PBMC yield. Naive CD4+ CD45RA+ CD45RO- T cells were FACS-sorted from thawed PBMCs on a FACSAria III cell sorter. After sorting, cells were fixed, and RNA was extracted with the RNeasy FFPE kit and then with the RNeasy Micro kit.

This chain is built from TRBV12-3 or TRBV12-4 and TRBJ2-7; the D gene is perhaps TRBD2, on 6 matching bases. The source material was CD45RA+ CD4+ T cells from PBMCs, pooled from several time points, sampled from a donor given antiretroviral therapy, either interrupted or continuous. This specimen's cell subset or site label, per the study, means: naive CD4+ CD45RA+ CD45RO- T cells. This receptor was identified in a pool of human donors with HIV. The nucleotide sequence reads TGTGCCAGCAGTTTTATCGGGGGTGGCTACGAGCAGTACTTC. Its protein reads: CASSFIGGGYEQYF.